The rows below give T cell receptor beta chains drawn from one sample of a study of a mutant IDH1 vaccine in newly diagnosed glioma. No antigen is known for these receptors. The method was immunoSEQ multiplex PCR; TCRdb's version includes in-frame clones alone and lacks a portion of them. The table has under 70,000 clones, around 80% seen once. Sample: PBMCs, taken from a glioma patient whose treatment included an IDH1 peptide vaccine. These receptors were obtained from a woman between 50 and 59 years old with glioma. CDR3s include the opening cysteine and the closing phenylalanine or tryptophan. D genes are given only for firm matches. Size is stated for part of the rows, as once, few or many counts, or as a class when the clone is expanded.

D: -
J: TRBJ1-1
V: TRBV7-9
size: -
CDR3: CASRPGPSNTEAFF
DNA: TGTGCCAGCAGACCAGGGCCTAGTAACACTGAAGCTTTCTTT

D: -
J: TRBJ2-7
V: TRBV7-2
size: -
CDR3: CASSPRDSGPYEQYF
DNA: TGTGCCAGCAGCCCCCGGGATTCGGGGCCCTACGAGCAGTACTTC

D: -
J: TRBJ2-1
V: TRBV6-6
size: -
CDR3: CASTPGGDEQFF
DNA: TGTGCCAGCACCCCTGGGGGCGATGAGCAGTTCTTC

D: -
J: TRBJ1-5
V: TRBV5-1
size: -
CDR3: CASSLGGSNQPQHF
DNA: TGCGCCAGCAGCTTGGGGGGTTCCAATCAGCCCCAGCATTTT

D: TRBD1
J: TRBJ1-2
V: TRBV4-1
size: -
CDR3: CASSQGTGDLDGYTF
DNA: TGCGCCAGCAGCCAAGGGACAGGGGATCTAGATGGCTACACCTTC

D: -
J: TRBJ2-1
V: TRBV19
size: few
CDR3: CASSITLQGKRYNEQFF
DNA: TGTGCCAGTAGTATCACCCTACAGGGAAAGAGGTACAATGAGCAGTTCTTC

D: -
J: TRBJ1-4
V: TRBV10-3
size: -
CDR3: CAISDSATNEKLFF
DNA: TGTGCCATCAGTGATTCCGCAACTAATGAAAAACTGTTTTTT

D: -
J: TRBJ1-2
V: TRBV5-6
size: -
CDR3: CASSFDSYGYTF
DNA: TGTGCCAGCAGCTTTGACAGTTATGGCTACACCTTC

D: -
J: TRBJ2-7
V: TRBV7-8
size: -
CDR3: CASSSSPGPYEQYF
DNA: TGTGCCAGCAGCTCCAGCCCCGGACCCTACGAGCAGTACTTC

D: -
J: TRBJ2-1
V: TRBV5-1
size: -
CDR3: CASSAVAASSYNEQFF
DNA: TGCGCCAGCAGCGCGGTAGCGGCGAGCTCCTACAATGAGCAGTTCTTC

D: TRBD1
J: TRBJ1-1
V: TRBV9
size: few
CDR3: CASSVGQGKTEAFF
DNA: TGTGCCAGCAGCGTCGGACAGGGAAAAACTGAAGCTTTCTTT

D: TRBD2
J: TRBJ2-5
V: TRBV25-1
size: -
CDR3: CASSDLSGGDRETQYF
DNA: TGTGCCAGCAGTGACCTTAGCGGGGGGGATCGGGAGACCCAGTACTTC

D: -
J: TRBJ2-7
V: TRBV11-2
size: -
CDR3: CASSSLHEQYF
DNA: TGTGCCAGCAGCTCACTGCACGAGCAGTACTTC

D: -
J: TRBJ2-7
V: TRBV6-5
size: -
CDR3: CASKEQQGGYEQYF
DNA: TGTGCCAGCAAGGAACAGCAAGGGGGGTACGAGCAGTACTTC

D: TRBD1
J: TRBJ2-2
V: TRBV5-1
size: -
CDR3: CASKGRQGTNTGELFF
DNA: TGCGCCAGCAAGGGGAGACAGGGAACGAACACCGGGGAGCTGTTTTTT

D: -
J: TRBJ2-5
V: TRBV18
size: -
CDR3: CASSLQGGQETQYF
DNA: TGTGCCAGCTCCCTCCAGGGGGGACAAGAGACCCAGTACTTC

D: TRBD1
J: TRBJ2-5
V: TRBV7-8
size: -
CDR3: CASSLRGQGLYQETQYF
DNA: TGTGCCAGCAGCTTGAGGGGACAGGGATTGTACCAAGAGACCCAGTACTTC

D: -
J: TRBJ2-5
V: TRBV30
size: -
CDR3: CAWSPAGPLQETQYF
DNA: TGTGCCTGGAGTCCAGCAGGCCCCTTACAAGAGACCCAGTACTTC

D: -
J: TRBJ2-3
V: TRBV20-1
size: -
CDR3: CSALSTDTQYF
DNA: TGCAGTGCCCTGTCTACAGATACGCAGTATTTT

D: -
J: TRBJ2-6
V: TRBV7-2
size: -
CDR3: CASSLEPGANVLTF
DNA: TGTGCCAGCAGCTTAGAGCCTGGGGCCAACGTCCTGACTTTC

D: TRBD2
J: TRBJ2-2
V: TRBV7-9
size: -
CDR3: CASSKTSGGTNTGELFF
DNA: TGTGCCAGCAGCAAGACTAGCGGGGGTACGAACACCGGGGAGCTGTTTTTT

D: -
J: TRBJ2-3
V: TRBV5-1
size: -
CDR3: CASSLGTGPSTDTQYF
DNA: TGCGCCAGCAGCTTGGGGACGGGACCAAGCACAGATACGCAGTATTTT

D: -
J: TRBJ1-3
V: TRBV27
size: -
CDR3: CASSFSAGSGNTIYF
DNA: TGTGCCAGCAGTTTTTCCGCCGGCTCTGGAAACACCATATATTTT

D: -
J: TRBJ1-4
V: TRBV18
size: -
CDR3: CASSREVSENEKLFF
DNA: TGTGCCAGCTCACGAGAGGTCTCGGAGAATGAAAAACTGTTTTTT

D: -
J: TRBJ2-5
V: TRBV7-2
size: once
CDR3: CASSRGETQYF
DNA: TGTGCCAGCAGCCGAGGGGAGACCCAGTACTTC

D: -
J: TRBJ1-2
V: TRBV7-2
size: -
CDR3: CASRPIGGYGYTF
DNA: TGTGCCAGCAGACCTATAGGGGGCTATGGCTACACCTTC

D: -
J: TRBJ2-7
V: TRBV5-1
size: -
CDR3: CASSLAREGEQYF
DNA: TGCGCCAGCAGCTTGGCCAGGGAAGGCGAGCAGTACTTC

D: -
J: TRBJ1-2
V: TRBV30
size: -
CDR3: CAWSVSGRNYGYTF
DNA: TGTGCCTGGAGTGTATCTGGAAGAAACTATGGCTACACCTTC

D: -
J: TRBJ1-2
V: TRBV7-9
size: -
CDR3: CASSLQGSRYGYTF
DNA: TGTGCCAGCAGCCTCCAGGGCAGCCGCTATGGCTACACCTTC

D: -
J: TRBJ1-1
V: TRBV7-9
size: few
CDR3: CASSLVLGGAFF
DNA: TGTGCCAGCAGCTTAGTCCTGGGAGGAGCTTTCTTT

D: -
J: TRBJ2-3
V: TRBV5-1
size: -
CDR3: CASSSRSSADTQYF
DNA: TGCGCCAGCAGCTCGCGGTCTTCGGCAGATACGCAGTATTTT

D: -
J: TRBJ1-4
V: TRBV7-2
size: -
CDR3: CASSLAEAPRGKLFF
DNA: TGTGCCAGCAGCTTAGCGGAGGCCCCTCGGGGAAAACTGTTTTTT

D: TRBD1
J: TRBJ2-6
V: TRBV30
size: -
CDR3: CAWSPGLQGALGANVLTF
DNA: TGTGCCTGGAGCCCCGGGTTGCAGGGGGCGCTCGGGGCCAACGTCCTGACTTTC

D: -
J: TRBJ1-1
V: TRBV10-2
size: -
CDR3: CATIREVSGTEAFF
DNA: TGCGCCACGATTAGAGAGGTATCGGGCACTGAAGCTTTCTTT

D: -
J: TRBJ1-6
V: TRBV6-5
size: -
CDR3: CASRLGRAPNSPLHF
DNA: TGTGCCAGCAGACTGGGTCGGGCTCCTAATTCACCCCTCCACTTT

D: -
J: TRBJ2-7
V: TRBV5-5
size: -
CDR3: CASSSGWGDYEQYF
DNA: TGTGCCAGCAGCTCCGGGTGGGGCGACTACGAGCAGTACTTC

D: -
J: TRBJ2-4
V: TRBV10-1
size: -
CDR3: CASSDVAKNIQYF
DNA: TGCGCCAGCAGTGATGTAGCCAAAAACATTCAGTACTTC

D: -
J: TRBJ2-2
V: TRBV7-9
size: -
CDR3: CASSSLGKHAGELFF
DNA: TGTGCCAGCAGCTCGCTGGGCAAGCACGCCGGGGAGCTGTTTTTT

D: -
J: TRBJ2-3
V: TRBV29-1
size: once
CDR3: CSVDLGTDTQYF
DNA: TGCAGCGTTGATCTGGGGACAGATACGCAGTATTTT

D: -
J: TRBJ1-2
V: TRBV18
size: -
CDR3: CASSPAVDGGYGYTF
DNA: TGTGCCAGCTCACCCGCAGTGGACGGTGGCTATGGCTACACCTTC

D: -
J: TRBJ2-5
V: TRBV19
size: -
CDR3: CASSARGSWRGETQYF
DNA: TGTGCCAGTAGTGCCCGGGGGTCCTGGAGGGGGGAGACCCAGTACTTC

D: -
J: TRBJ2-5
V: TRBV4-2
size: -
CDR3: CASSQDLTAGSETQYF
DNA: TGTGCCAGCAGCCAAGACCTTACTGCGGGGTCAGAGACCCAGTACTTC

D: TRBD2
J: TRBJ2-1
V: TRBV7-2
size: once
CDR3: CASTLGASGGAWQFF
DNA: TGTGCCAGCACCCTAGGGGCTAGCGGGGGGGCGTGGCAGTTCTTC

D: -
J: TRBJ2-5
V: TRBV29-1
size: -
CDR3: CSVAGVDGFHQETQYF
DNA: TGCAGCGTCGCTGGGGTGGACGGATTCCACCAAGAGACCCAGTACTTC

D: -
J: TRBJ1-2
V: TRBV28
size: once
CDR3: CASSFRGHGYTF
DNA: TGTGCCAGCAGTTTTAGAGGGCATGGCTACACCTTC

D: -
J: TRBJ2-1
V: TRBV5-4
size: -
CDR3: CASSLGGSAQFF
DNA: TGTGCCAGCAGCTTGGGGGGGTCCGCACAGTTCTTC

D: -
J: TRBJ2-1
V: TRBV7-9
size: -
CDR3: CASSRGQYNEQFF
DNA: TGTGCCAGCAGCCGTGGACAGTACAATGAGCAGTTCTTC

D: -
J: TRBJ1-1
V: TRBV6-1
size: -
CDR3: CASKIGGVGEAFF
DNA: TGTGCCAGCAAAATCGGGGGCGTCGGTGAAGCTTTCTTT

D: TRBD1
J: TRBJ1-1
V: TRBV5-1
size: -
CDR3: CASSPNRGHTEAFF
DNA: TGCGCCAGCAGCCCCAACAGGGGCCACACTGAAGCTTTCTTT

D: TRBD1
J: TRBJ2-5
V: TRBV7-9
size: -
CDR3: CASSLGTGDYQETQYF
DNA: TGTGCCAGCAGCTTAGGGACAGGGGATTACCAAGAGACCCAGTACTTC

D: -
J: TRBJ2-7
V: TRBV28
size: -
CDR3: CASSPPDPYEQYF
DNA: TGTGCCAGCAGCCCGCCTGATCCATACGAGCAGTACTTC

D: -
J: TRBJ2-7
V: TRBV6-1
size: -
CDR3: CASSSGATYEQYF
DNA: TGTGCCAGCAGTTCCGGGGCTACCTACGAGCAGTACTTC

D: -
J: TRBJ2-1
V: TRBV5-1
size: -
CDR3: CASSLQKVGNEQFF
DNA: TGCGCCAGCAGCTTGCAGAAAGTGGGCAATGAGCAGTTCTTC

D: TRBD1
J: TRBJ2-7
V: TRBV7-6
size: -
CDR3: CASSLEGQGSYEQYF
DNA: TGTGCCAGCAGCTTAGAGGGACAGGGGTCCTACGAGCAGTACTTC

D: -
J: TRBJ1-2
V: TRBV4-2
size: -
CDR3: CASSQEAGSRNYGYTF
DNA: TGTGCCAGCAGCCAAGAAGCGGGCAGCCGGAACTATGGCTACACCTTC

D: -
J: TRBJ2-3
V: TRBV12-5
size: -
CDR3: CASGSTDTQYF
DNA: TGTGCTAGTGGTTCGACAGATACGCAGTATTTT

D: -
J: TRBJ2-3
V: TRBV29-1
size: -
CDR3: CSVEGRGGKRSTDTQYF
DNA: TGCAGCGTTGAAGGCAGGGGCGGGAAGCGGTCCACAGATACGCAGTATTTT